A single sample gave rise to the 19 T cell receptor beta chains below, sequenced in a study of blood T cell repertoires in COVID-19. Clones were sequenced by immunoSEQ multiplex PCR, and TCRdb holds only the in-frame ones, with some missing. Of almost 250,000 clones listed, around 85% were seen once; the top ten hold about 9.3%. Sequenced input: PBMCs or T cells enriched from blood (not recorded which). These receptors were taken from a woman in her 50s with acute COVID-19.

The chain joins TRBV7-8 to TRBJ1-2; 7 bases fit TRBD1. There are 15 residues in the CDR3. Germline V gene sequence: CDR1 SGHVS, CDR2 FQNEAQ. Losses at the gene ends were 3 bases for V and 3 bases for J; bases not matched to a gene: 7. The CDR3: CASSLGMTGYYGYTF. CDR3 bases: TGTGCCAGCAGCTTGGGGATGACAGGGTACTATGGCTACACCTTC.

The gene calls are TRBV30 and TRBJ2-2; D perhaps matches TRBD2 (5 bases). The CDR3 consists of 14 residues. Germline-derived CDR1 and CDR2 are GTSNPN and SVGIG (reference sequence). V was trimmed by 3 bases and J by 2 bases, leaving 10 bases between them. The CDR3 sequence: CAWSSGVNTGELFF. The CDR3 nucleotides are TGTGCCTGGAGCAGCGGAGTTAACACCGGGGAGCTGTTTTTT. Together with reference TRBV30 and TRBJ2-2, the CDR3 gives the full variable domain: SQTIHQWPATLVQPVGSPLSLECTVEGTSNPNLYWYRQAAGRGLQLLFYSVGIGQISSEVPQNLSASRPQDRQFILSSKKLLLSDSGFYLCAWSSGVNTGELFFGEGSRLTVL.

The chain has TRBV27 and TRBJ2-7; 8 bases align to TRBD2. V was pared by 5 bases and J by 3 bases, with 6 bases of the junction left unmatched. The germline CDR1 and CDR2 sequences are MNHEY and SMNVEV (reference sequence). CDR3 length: 14 residues. CDR3 sequence: CASSMAGGRYEQYF. CDR3 sequence (DNA): TGTGCCAGCAGTATGGCGGGGGGCCGCTACGAGCAGTACTTC.

The V and J genes are TRBV19 and TRBJ1-2, with D perhaps TRBD1 (6 bases). This CDR3 spans 14 amino acids. The germline V gene encodes CDR1 LNHDA and CDR2 SQIVND (reference sequence). V was trimmed by 3 bases and J by 4 bases, leaving 12 bases between them. CDR3 DNA: TGTGCCAGTAGTATCGAACAACAGGGCTATGGCTACACCTTC. Protein: CASSIEQQGYGYTF.

The chain links TRBV2 to TRBJ1-5; D is undetermined. The CDR3 runs to 12 residues. Germline V CDR1 and CDR2: SNHLY, FYNNEI. Trimming left V 5 bases short and J 4 bases short, with 6 bases between. The CDR3 bases are TGTGCCAGCAGTTCGGGAAATCAGCCCCAGCATTTT. It is translated as CASSSGNQPQHF.

V and J are TRBV3-1 (or the pseudogene TRBV3-2) and TRBJ1-2; D is unclear. V was pared by 3 bases and J by 8 bases, with 10 bases between. CDR3 size: 12 residues. Germline CDR1 LGHDT, CDR2 YNNKEL (reference sequence). This chain's CDR3 is CASSQGGLGYTF. DNA of the CDR3: TGTGCCAGCAGCCAGGGAGGGTTGGGCTACACCTTC.

The CDR3 protein is CASSAQGRNSFGNTIYF. The CDR3 DNA follows: TGTGCCAGCAGCGCACAGGGACGGAACAGTTTTGGAAACACCATATATTTT. This chain links TRBV9 with TRBJ1-3; tentative D call: TRBD1 (6 bases). Germline V gene lookup returns CDR1 SGDLS and CDR2 YYNGEE. The ends were cut back, 3 bases at V and 3 bases at J, with 19 bases in the middle. The CDR3 length is 17 residues.

J is TRBJ1-1 and V is TRBV6-5; 8 bases fit TRBD1. With 7 bases clipped from V and 4 bases from J, the junction kept 5 bases outside the gene matches. CDR1 is MNHEY and CDR2 is SVGAGI in the germline V gene. The CDR3 covers 13 residues. The CDR3 here is CASIRTGFTEAFF. CDR3 nucleotides: TGTGCCAGCATTAGGACAGGGTTCACTGAAGCTTTCTTT.

The CDR3 nucleotides are TGCAGCGTTGCCGACAGCAGCTATGGCTACACCTTC. It yields the protein CSVADSSYGYTF. The chain employs TRBV29-1 and TRBJ1-2; tentative D call: TRBD1 (5 bases). This CDR3 region has 12 residues. Germline V lookup: CDR1 SQVTM, CDR2 ANQGSEA. Between the trimmed V and J ends, which lost 4 bases and 4 bases, there was a span of 10 bases.

The J gene is TRBJ1-5, the V gene TRBV27; possibly TRBD1 for D (6 bases). From germline, CDR1 is MNHEY and CDR2 SMNVEV (reference sequence). This CDR3 comprises 13 residues. Trimming removed 5 bases from V and 4 bases from J, with 9 bases in between. The CDR3 protein is CASSQQGNQPQHF. DNA for the CDR3: TGTGCCAGCAGTCAGCAGGGGAATCAGCCCCAGCATTTT.

The CDR3 sequence: CASSPGTGTHGASYGYTF. CDR3 DNA sequence: TGTGCCAGCAGCCCCGGGACAGGGACCCATGGGGCCTCCTATGGCTACACCTTC. V and J are TRBV7-8 and TRBJ1-2; 9 bases fit TRBD1. CDR1 and CDR2 (germline): SGHVS, FQNEAQ. CDR3 length: 18 residues. J gave up 4 bases and V 5 bases, and 17 bases lay outside the gene matches. Full variable domain (rest looked up from reference TRBV7-8 and TRBJ1-2): GAGVSQSPRYKVAKRGQDVALRCDPISGHVSLFWYQQALGQGPEFLTYFQNEAQLDKSGLPSDRFFAERPEGSVSTLKIQRTQQEDSAVYLCASSPGTGTHGASYGYTFGSGTRLTVV.

The V and J genes are TRBV15 and TRBJ2-3; the D is unclear. This CDR3 region has 16 residues. The germline V and J ends were trimmed by 4 bases and 1 base, with 15 bases remaining between them. Germline-derived CDR1 and CDR2 are LNHNV and YYDKDF (reference sequence). The CDR3 loop is CATSMNRNIGTDTQYF. The CDR3 DNA reads as TGTGCCACCAGCATGAACAGAAATATTGGCACAGATACGCAGTATTTT.

The chain uses TRBV29-1 and TRBJ1-3; 9 nucleotides agree with TRBD1. Germline V gives CDR1 SQVTM, CDR2 ANQGSEA. V was clipped by 0 bases and J by 7 bases; unmatched bases: 4. The CDR3 loop spans 14 amino acids. The CDR3 DNA reads as TGCAGCGTTGAAGAATCTGACAGGGGGAACACCATATATTTT. Translating it yields CSVEESDRGNTIYF.

J is TRBJ1-1 and V is TRBV3-1 (or the pseudogene TRBV3-2); TRBD1 matches at 9 bases. Looked up from germline, CDR1 is LGHDT and CDR2 is YNNKEL (reference sequence). V was clipped by 6 bases and J by 4 bases; unmatched bases: 6. This CDR3 spans 14 amino acids. The CDR3 here is CASRRGQGSTEAFF. DNA of the CDR3: TGTGCCAGCAGGCGGGGACAGGGATCCACTGAAGCTTTCTTT.

The rearrangement uses TRBV19 and TRBJ2-2, with 10 bases aligning to TRBD2. Germline V gene sequence: CDR1 LNHDA, CDR2 SQIVND (reference sequence). CDR3 length: 17 residues. With V trimmed by 1 base and J by 5 bases, 7 bases remained unmatched. The CDR3 loop is CASSIVLAGGPTGELFF. DNA of the CDR3: TGTGCCAGTAGTATAGTCTTAGCGGGGGGTCCAACCGGGGAGCTGTTTTTT. Full variable domain (remainder filled in from reference TRBV19 and TRBJ2-2): DGGITQSPKYLFRKEGQNVTLSCEQNLNHDAMYWYRQDPGQGLRLIYYSQIVNDFQKGDIAEGYSVSREKKESFPLTVTSAQKNPTAFYLCASSIVLAGGPTGELFFGEGSRLTVL.

The chain employs TRBV5-6 and TRBJ2-1; 7 positions agree with TRBD1. Per germline, CDR1 SGHDT and CDR2 YYEEEE. This CDR3 contains 14 residues. V lost 3 bases to trimming and J lost 3 bases; unmatched junction nucleotides: 3. The CDR3 DNA follows: TGTGCCAGCAGCTCCACAGGGGTCTACAATGAGCAGTTCTTC. Residues: CASSSTGVYNEQFF.

This clone was seen once. This sequence joins TRBV4-3 and TRBJ2-3; 8 bases match TRBD2. The V and J ends lost 3 bases and 4 bases, in that order; junction bases with no gene match: 6. The CDR3 is 15 residues long. CDR1 is LGHNA, CDR2 YSLEER, per germline. The CDR3 DNA reads as TGCGCCAGCAGCCAGGTCGGGGGGGCAGCAGATACGCAGTATTTT. It translates to CASSQVGGAADTQYF.

This chain uses TRBV19 with TRBJ1-2; weak D call: TRBD1 (5 bases). This CDR3 spans 12 amino acids. Germline V gene data show CDR1 as LNHDA and CDR2 as SQIVND (reference sequence). V was pared by 9 bases and J by 2 bases, with 10 bases between. CDR3 DNA: TGTGCCAGCCGGACACTAAACTATGGCTACACCTTC. Its protein product is CASRTLNYGYTF.

The chain couples TRBV7-9 to TRBJ1-1, with TRBD1 identical over 7 bases. Germline CDR1 SEHNR, CDR2 FQNEAQ (reference sequence). CDR3 length: 15 amino acids. Unmatched junction bases numbered 2, after V lost 0 bases and J lost 1 base. DNA of the CDR3: TGTGCCAGCAGCTTAGCTGGGACAGCGAACACTGAAGCTTTCTTT. Its protein product is CASSLAGTANTEAFF.